The rows below give T cell receptor beta chains drawn from one sample of a study of identical twins. TCRdb itself ran the 5' RACE reads through MiXCR, one entry per CDR3 protein. Of 100,000 or so distinct CDR3 sequences in the sample, just under 6% were seen once. Source material: memory T cells sorted from blood. The origin of the receptors is a woman aged 45-65 years in good health. Each CDR3 is given with its conserved first and last residue. D genes are given only for firm matches. Clone size, where shown, is once, few, many, or a class for clones that have expanded.

clone size | J gene | V gene | D gene | CDR3 protein | CDR3 DNA
many | TRBJ1-1 | TRBV12-3/TRBV12-4 | TRBD1 | CASSPHRGNTEAFF | TGTGCCAGCAGTCCACACAGGGGTAACACTGAAGCTTTCTTT
many | TRBJ1-2 | TRBV27 | . | CASSFSTGGAGYTF | TGTGCCAGCAGTTTTTCGACAGGAGGAGCCGGCTACACCTTC
many | TRBJ1-1 | TRBV29-1 | . | CSGLKTNTEAFF | TGCAGCGGACTCAAGACGAACACTGAAGCTTTCTTT
many | TRBJ1-4 | TRBV20-1 | . | CSARESQRGEKLFF | TGCAGTGCTAGAGAATCACAGCGGGGTGAAAAACTGTTTTTT
many | TRBJ2-1 | TRBV20-1 | . | CSARVRTQREEQFF | TGCAGTGCTAGAGTTCGGACCCAAAGGGAGGAGCAGTTCTTC
many | TRBJ2-1 | TRBV6-5 | . | CASSYWAELLQQFF | TGTGCCAGCAGTTACTGGGCGGAGCTCTTGCAGCAGTTCTTC
. | TRBJ2-5 | TRBV7-6 | . | CASSRSGHLQETQYF | TGTGCCAGCAGCCGATCGGGACACCTCCAAGAGACCCAGTACTTC
many | TRBJ1-2 | TRBV20-1 | . | CSARTAGYGYTF | TGCAGTGCCAGGACAGCAGGCTATGGCTACACCTTC
many | TRBJ1-5 | TRBV29-1 | TRBD1 | CSAQTGGDQPQHF | TGCAGCGCCCAGACAGGGGGAGATCAGCCCCAGCATTTT
many | TRBJ2-1 | TRBV12-3/TRBV12-4 | TRBD2 | CASSSYSGRKQFF | TGTGCCAGCAGTTCCTATAGCGGGAGGAAGCAGTTCTTC
. | TRBJ2-7 | TRBV6-5 | TRBD2 | CASSYSGGFYEQYF | TGTGCCAGCAGTTACTCGGGGGGGTTCTACGAGCAGTACTTC
. | TRBJ2-1 | TRBV7-2 | . | CASSLGGAGEQFF | TGTGCCAGCAGCTTAGGTGGTGCGGGAGAGCAGTTCTTC
many | TRBJ1-2 | TRBV29-1 | . | CSVARTAMYGYTF | TGCAGCGTTGCTCGGACGGCAATGTATGGCTACACCTTC
many | TRBJ1-5 | TRBV18 | TRBD1 | CASSLGQGVNQPQHF | TGTGCCAGCTCACTGGGACAGGGTGTTAATCAGCCCCAGCATTTT
many | TRBJ2-2 | TRBV29-1 | TRBD1 | CSITGANGWRTGELFF | TGCAGCATCACAGGGGCCAACGGGTGGAGGACCGGGGAGCTGTTTTTT
many | TRBJ2-2 | TRBV6-5 | TRBD2 | CASRPSGLVPGELFF | TGTGCCAGCAGACCATCCGGACTAGTTCCCGGGGAGCTGTTTTTT
. | TRBJ1-5 | TRBV15 | . | CATSRVGSTAQHF | TGTGCCACCAGCAGAGTCGGGTCCACCGCCCAGCATTTT
many | TRBJ1-5 | TRBV19 | TRBD1 | CASSRTGGAQPQHF | TGTGCCAGTAGTCGGACAGGGGGGGCTCAGCCCCAGCATTTT
few | TRBJ2-5 | TRBV20-1 | TRBD2 | CSARFLAGGSVETQYF | TGCAGTGCTAGATTCCTAGCGGGAGGGTCCGTAGAGACCCAGTACTTC
many | TRBJ1-1 | TRBV7-8 | . | CASSYRMLNTEAFF | TGTGCCAGCAGCTATCGTATGCTGAACACTGAAGCTTTCTTT
many | TRBJ1-2 | TRBV27 | TRBD1 | CASSSWTGYGYTF | TGTGCCAGCAGTTCATGGACAGGGTATGGCTACACCTTC
many | TRBJ1-5 | TRBV25-1 | . | CASSASGGGGSNQPQHF | TGTGCCAGCAGTGCAAGCGGGGGAGGTGGTAGCAATCAGCCCCAGCATTTT
few | TRBJ1-4 | TRBV5-1 | . | CASRTNLATNEKLFF | TGCGCCAGCAGAACCAACCTGGCAACTAATGAAAAACTGTTTTTT
few | TRBJ2-1 | TRBV20-1 | TRBD2 | CSASPGLAGGPLTNEQFF | TGCAGTGCTAGCCCGGGACTAGCGGGAGGGCCGCTAACAAATGAGCAGTTCTTC
many | TRBJ2-7 | TRBV12-3/TRBV12-4 | TRBD2 | CASRSAGAKREQYF | TGTGCCAGCAGGTCAGCGGGGGCAAAACGCGAGCAGTACTTC
few | TRBJ2-1 | TRBV7-2 | . | CASSLARTPPEQFF | TGTGCCAGCAGCTTAGCCAGGACCCCTCCTGAGCAGTTCTTC
. | TRBJ2-2 | TRBV10-3 | . | CSISDTGHSTGELFF | TGTTCCATCAGTGACACGGGGCACAGCACCGGGGAGCTGTTTTTT
few | TRBJ2-7 | TRBV20-1 | TRBD2 | CSARDDGGVYEQYF | TGCAGTGCTAGAGACGATGGGGGGGTCTACGAGCAGTACTTC
few | TRBJ2-2 | TRBV6-1 | . | CASIKIRNTGELFF | TGTGCCAGCATAAAGATAAGGAACACCGGGGAGCTGTTTTTT
many | TRBJ2-1 | TRBV6-6 | TRBD2 | CASRGGTSTFHEQFF | TGTGCCAGCAGGGGGGGGACTAGCACTTTCCATGAGCAGTTCTTC
many | TRBJ1-3 | TRBV10-3 | TRBD1 | CAISEGTGGSIRSGNTIYF | TGTGCCATCAGTGAGGGGACAGGGGGCTCAATTCGCTCTGGAAACACCATATATTTT
many | TRBJ1-2 | TRBV12-3/TRBV12-4 | . | CASSQEGYGYTF | TGTGCCAGCAGCCAAGAAGGTTATGGCTACACCTTC
many | TRBJ1-5 | TRBV10-2 | . | CASSGGANQPQHF | TGCGCCAGCAGTGGGGGTGCCAATCAGCCCCAGCATTTT
many | TRBJ1-1 | TRBV10-2 | . | CASGGSNPMNTEAFF | TGCGCCAGCGGAGGATCCAACCCCATGAACACTGAAGCTTTCTTT
. | TRBJ2-1 | TRBV19 | . | CASSIPRGSVDRHNEQFF | TGTGCCAGTAGTATACCCCGAGGCAGCGTAGACAGACACAATGAGCAGTTCTTC
many | TRBJ1-1 | TRBV29-1 | . | CSVEGGINTEAFF | TGCAGCGTTGAAGGTGGGATAAACACTGAAGCTTTCTTT
. | TRBJ1-4 | TRBV11-2 | . | CASSRANEKLFF | TGTGCCAGCAGTCGTGCTAATGAAAAACTGTTTTTT
many | TRBJ2-1 | TRBV29-1 | . | CTVGSPLYNEQFF | TGCACCGTGGGGAGCCCCCTCTACAATGAGCAGTTCTTC
many | TRBJ2-1 | TRBV3-1 | . | CASSQGVNEQFF | TGTGCCAGCAGCCAAGGAGTAAATGAGCAGTTCTTC
many | TRBJ2-5 | TRBV7-9 | TRBD2 | CASSPGTRAQETQYF | TGTGCCAGCAGCCCCGGGACTAGAGCTCAAGAGACCCAGTACTTC
few | TRBJ2-6 | TRBV20-1 | . | CSARDLRTGTANVLTF | TGCAGTGCTAGAGATCTACGGACGGGGACGGCCAACGTCCTGACTTTC
few | TRBJ2-5 | TRBV19 | TRBD1 | CASSSETGGGETQYF | TGTGCCAGTAGTTCAGAGACAGGGGGCGGTGAGACCCAGTACTTC
. | TRBJ2-1 | TRBV11-3 | . | CASSSSPAQYNEQFF | TGTGCCAGCAGCTCCTCCCCGGCCCAGTACAATGAGCAGTTCTTC
many | TRBJ1-2 | TRBV2 | . | CASSEGQVGGYTF | TGTGCCAGCAGTGAAGGACAGGTGGGAGGCTACACCTTC
. | TRBJ2-5 | TRBV19 | . | CASSFNPLYQTQYF | TGTGCCAGTAGTTTTAACCCACTGTACCAGACCCAGTACTTC
many | TRBJ1-3 | TRBV19 | . | CASSGGVGNTIYF | TGTGCCAGTAGTGGGGGTGTCGGAAACACCATATATTTT
many | TRBJ2-2 | TRBV29-1 | TRBD1 | CSGRQGVTGELFF | TGCAGCGGACGACAGGGGGTGACCGGGGAGCTGTTTTTT
few | TRBJ2-5 | TRBV3-1 | . | CASRWTKRYQETQYF | TGTGCCAGCAGATGGACCAAAAGGTACCAAGAGACCCAGTACTTC
. | TRBJ2-1 | TRBV12-3/TRBV12-4 | TRBD2 | CASSHLGLAGGEYNEQFF | TGTGCCAGCAGCCACTTGGGACTAGCGGGAGGGGAGTACAATGAGCAGTTCTTC
many | TRBJ2-3 | TRBV7-2 | . | CASSLIGRTDTQYF | TGTGCCAGCAGCCTAATCGGTAGGACAGATACGCAGTATTTT
few | TRBJ2-7 | TRBV19 | . | CASGALYEQYF | TGTGCCAGTGGCGCCCTTTACGAGCAGTACTTC
many | TRBJ2-3 | TRBV20-1 | . | CSADRGPEGADTQYF | TGCAGTGCTGATAGGGGACCTGAGGGAGCAGATACGCAGTATTTT
many | TRBJ1-1 | TRBV12-3/TRBV12-4 | . | CASTWGDSEAFF | TGTGCCAGCACCTGGGGGGATTCTGAAGCTTTCTTT
. | TRBJ2-5 | TRBV5-6 | TRBD1 | CASSYPGQGYQETQYF | TGTGCCAGCAGCTACCCGGGACAGGGATACCAAGAGACCCAGTACTTC